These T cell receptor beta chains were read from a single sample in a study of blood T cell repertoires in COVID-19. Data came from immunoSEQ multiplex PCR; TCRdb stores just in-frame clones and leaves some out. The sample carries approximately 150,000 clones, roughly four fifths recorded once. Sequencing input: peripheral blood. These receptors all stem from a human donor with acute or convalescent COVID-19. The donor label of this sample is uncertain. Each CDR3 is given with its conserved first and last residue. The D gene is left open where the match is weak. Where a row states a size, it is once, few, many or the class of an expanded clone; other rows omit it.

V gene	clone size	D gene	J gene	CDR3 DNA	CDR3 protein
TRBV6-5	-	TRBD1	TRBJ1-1	TGTGCCAGCACCCGAGACAGGGGAAACACTGAAGCTTTCTTT	CASTRDRGNTEAFF
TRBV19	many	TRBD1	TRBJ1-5	TGTGCCAGTAGTACAGGGACAGGGCAGGGACAGCCCCAGCATTTT	CASSTGTGQGQPQHF
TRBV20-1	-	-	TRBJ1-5	TGCAGTGCTAGTGGTCGGTCCACAGATGGGAATCAGCCCCAGCATTTT	CSASGRSTDGNQPQHF
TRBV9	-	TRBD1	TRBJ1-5	TGTGCCAGCACTACCGGGACAGGGGGCACAAGCAATCAGCCCCAGCATTTT	CASTTGTGGTSNQPQHF
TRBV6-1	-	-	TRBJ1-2	TGTGCCAGCAGTAGGGTGACAGATTATGGCTACACCTTC	CASSRVTDYGYTF
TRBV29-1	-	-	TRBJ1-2	TGCAGCGTTGTAACAGGGATCTATGGCTACACCTTC	CSVVTGIYGYTF
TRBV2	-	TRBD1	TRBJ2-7	TGTGCCAGCAGTGTAAGGACAGGGATCTCCTACGAGCAGTACTTC	CASSVRTGISYEQYF
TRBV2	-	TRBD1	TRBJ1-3	TGTGCCAGCAGGGCTTGGTGGGGACAGGGAACCTCCGGAAACACCATATATTTT	CASRAWWGQGTSGNTIYF
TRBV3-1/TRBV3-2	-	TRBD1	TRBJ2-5	TGTGCCAGCAGCATGGGACAGGGGGGAGGAGAGACCCAGTACTTC	CASSMGQGGGETQYF
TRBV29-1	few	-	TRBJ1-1	TGCAGCGCCGCCCGGTGGGGGCAGCCGGATGCTCTCTTT	CSAARWGQPDALF
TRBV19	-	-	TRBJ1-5	TGTGCCAGTACTCCTACGTTCTCCCCCGGGCAGCCCCAGCATTTT	CASTPTFSPGQPQHF
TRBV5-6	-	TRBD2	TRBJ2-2	TGTGCCAGCAGCTTGGCGGGGGGGCCGAGCACCGGGGAGCTGTTTTTT	CASSLAGGPSTGELFF
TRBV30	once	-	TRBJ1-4	TGTGCCTGGAGTGCCCAGGGGTGGGGTGAAAAACTGTTTTTT	CAWSAQGWGEKLFF
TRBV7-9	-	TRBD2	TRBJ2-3	TGTGCCAGCAGCTTAGGCGGGGGGGGCACAGATACGCAGTATTTT	CASSLGGGGTDTQYF
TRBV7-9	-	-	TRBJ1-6	TGTGCCAGCAGCCCTACAGGCCTGACTAATTCACCCCTCCACTTT	CASSPTGLTNSPLHF
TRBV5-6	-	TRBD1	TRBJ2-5	TGTGCCAGCAGCCGCGGACAGGGTGGCGAGACCCAGTACTTC	CASSRGQGGETQYF
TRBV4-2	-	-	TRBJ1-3	TGTGCCAGCAGCCAAGAACAGGCCCGCACCATATATTTT	CASSQEQARTIYF
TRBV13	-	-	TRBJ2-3	TGTGCCAGCCGGGGGAGCACAGATACGCAGTATTTT	CASRGSTDTQYF
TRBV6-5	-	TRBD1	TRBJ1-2	TGTGCCAGCCATAGACAGGGTTATGGCTACACCTTC	CASHRQGYGYTF
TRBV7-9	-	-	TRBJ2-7	TGTGCCAGCAGCTCCGGGACACAATACTCCTACGAGCAGTACTTC	CASSSGTQYSYEQYF
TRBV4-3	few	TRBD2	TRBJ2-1	TGCGCCAGCAGTCCTCGGACTAGCGGGGGGGGCTCCTACAATGAGCAGTTCTTC	CASSPRTSGGGSYNEQFF
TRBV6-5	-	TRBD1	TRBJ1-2	TGTGCCAGCAGAGGTCAGGGGGCCTTCTATGGCTACACCTTC	CASRGQGAFYGYTF
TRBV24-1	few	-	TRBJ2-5	TGTGCCACCAGTGATTTGAACGGCGGGTTAGAGACCCAGTACTTC	CATSDLNGGLETQYF